This T cell receptor beta chain was sequenced in a study of vaccination effects on CD4 cells after COVID-19. Study-wide context: Each participant was given two doses of one vaccine (BNT162b2 or mRNA-1273).

Whole-study findings and limits: In healthy vaccinees, only 1 of 255 vaccine-induced clones cross-reacted with common cold coronaviruses.

ViraFEST expansion of antigen-specific CD4+ T cells with viral peptide pools preceded sequencing. Cells that had been cultured for 10 days were the source of isolated CD4+ T cells. Vaccine recipients had no previous SARS-CoV-2 infection; their nucleocapsid antibodies were negative. It was on days 3 and 7 that half the medium was replaced with IL-2 medium. Libraries were prepared by immunoSEQ multiplex PCR; TCRdb keeps only in-frame clonotypes and omits some of them. The table lists about 45,000 clones, about 80% of them singletons, with about a tenth in the top ten. Trimming removed 4 bases at V and 3 bases at J, with 9 bases between. Germline V gene sequence: CDR1 GTSNPN, CDR2 SVGIG (reference sequence). This CDR3 comprises 12 residues. Regarding this clone: Its target is not known.

The clonotype comes from a human donor who received a COVID-19 vaccine. The sequences come from CD4+ T cells from PBMCs cultured with SARS-CoV-2 spike peptides, collected before COVID-19 vaccination. J is TRBJ1-2 and V is TRBV30; no clear D gene. CDR3 protein: CAWIYSDYGYTF. CDR3 DNA: TGTGCCTGGATTTACAGCGACTATGGCTACACCTTC. The full variable domain, rest sourced from reference TRBV30 and TRBJ1-2, is SQTIHQWPATLVQPVGSPLSLECTVEGTSNPNLYWYRQAAGRGLQLLFYSVGIGQISSEVPQNLSASRPQDRQFILSSKKLLLSDSGFYLCAWIYSDYGYTFGSGTRLTVV.